This TCR beta chain was identified during a study of tumor and adjacent non-tumor tissue in lung cancer. Study-level findings and limits: Tumor repertoires had a smaller top 100 clone share than normal lung.

The template was RNA from unsorted bulk tissue. The CDR3 is made up of 15 amino acids. With V trimmed by 4 bases and J by 5 bases, 8 bases remained unmatched. Looked up from germline, CDR1 is MNHEY and CDR2 is SVGAGI. This clonotype was seen many times. What it binds is unknown. A modified ARM-PCR protocol with three rounds of nested PCR amplified TCRbeta. TCRdb itself ran the multiplex PCR reads through MiXCR, one entry per CDR3 protein. The sample lists around 70,000 distinct CDR3 sequences, around 60% occurring once. The clonotype was recovered from a man between 50 and 59 years old with non-small cell lung cancer. Sequenced material: lung tumor tissue. The chain employs TRBV6-5 and TRBJ2-5, with TRBD1 identical over 9 bases. The CDR3, as DNA: TGTGCCAGCAGTTCCCCGACAGGGGGGAAGGAGACCCAGTACTTC. Amino acid sequence: CASSSPTGGKETQYF.